The 32 T cell receptor beta chains given below trace back to one sample, sequenced in a study of cytomegalovirus exposure and HLA in healthy donors. Primers: 60 Vbeta forward and 13 Jbeta reverse. TCRdb's copy holds only in-frame clones and misses some; the assay was immunoSEQ multiplex PCR. The data contain some 180,000 clones, about 76% of them singletons. Sequenced input: PBMCs. These receptors all come from a woman aged 18-30 years in good health and CMV-seropositive.

The chain joins TRBV5-1 to TRBJ2-3; no clear D. Per the germline V gene, CDR1 is SGHRS and CDR2 is YFSETQ. V was shortened by 7 bases and J by 4 bases, with 16 bases between the two germline ends. The CDR3 covers 14 residues. Here the CDR3 DNA reads TGCGCCAGCGGTATGGCAGATCCATCAGATACGCAGTATTTT. Its protein product is CASGMADPSDTQYF.

This clone was seen just once. The chain joins TRBV5-1 to TRBJ1-5, with 7 bases matching TRBD1. The J segment lost 4 bases and the V segment lost 4 bases, leaving 8 bases of the junction unmatched. This CDR3 has 15 residues. Germline V lookup: CDR1 SGHRS, CDR2 YFSETQ. The CDR3 DNA reads TGCGCCAGCAGCCAGGGGGACGGGAGAAATCAGCCCCAGCATTTT. Encoded protein: CASSQGDGRNQPQHF.

J is TRBJ2-3 and V is TRBV19; 7 bases match TRBD2. V lost 4 bases and J lost 2; bases outside the gene matches: 3. The length of the CDR3 is 14 residues. Per the germline V gene, CDR1 is LNHDA and CDR2 is SQIVND (reference sequence). The CDR3 here is CASSRGRDTDTQYF. CDR3 DNA sequence: TGTGCCAGTAGTAGGGGGAGGGACACAGATACGCAGTATTTT. The variable domain in full, completed from reference TRBV19 and TRBJ2-3, reads DGGITQSPKYLFRKEGQNVTLSCEQNLNHDAMYWYRQDPGQGLRLIYYSQIVNDFQKGDIAEGYSVSREKKESFPLTVTSAQKNPTAFYLCASSRGRDTDTQYFGPGTRLTVL.

V gene TRBV10-3 combines with J gene TRBJ2-3, with 8 positions matching TRBD2. The trim removed 6 bases at V and 3 bases at J, leaving 5 bases unmatched. This CDR3 is 14 amino acids long. The germline gives CDR1 ENHRY, CDR2 SYGVKD. CDR3 sequence: CAISPGGLTDTQYF. The CDR3 bases are TGTGCCATCAGCCCGGGGGGGCTTACAGATACGCAGTATTTT.

The chain joins TRBV5-4 to TRBJ2-1, with 15 bases identical to TRBD2. V was pared by 3 bases and J by 6 bases, with 7 bases of the junction left unmatched. CDR1 SGHNT and CDR2 YYREEE come from the germline V gene (reference sequence). The CDR3 contains 17 residues. CDR3 in DNA: TGTGCCAGCAGCTCCGGACTAGCGGGGGGGCTTGGCAATGAGCAGTTCTTC. Translating gives CASSSGLAGGLGNEQFF.

The chain couples TRBV5-1 to TRBJ2-2; 8 positions match TRBD1. The germline V gene encodes CDR1 SGHRS and CDR2 YFSETQ. Trimming took 3 bases from V and 6 from J; bases not matched to a gene: 13. The CDR3 consists of 17 residues. The CDR3 nucleotides read TGCGCCAGCAGCTGGGGCCCGGACAGGGTGTACGCCGGGGAGCTGTTTTTT. Translation: CASSWGPDRVYAGELFF.

This clone was detected only a few times. The chain links TRBV6-1 to TRBJ1-5; weak D call: TRBD1 (6 bases). Trimming shortened V by 3 bases and J by 6 bases, and 12 bases separated the two germline ends. The CDR3 contains 14 residues. CDR1 is MNHNS, CDR2 SASEGT, per germline. In DNA form, the CDR3 reads TGTGCCAGCAGTGAGACGGACAGCGGTCAGCCCCAGCATTTT. Its protein product is CASSETDSGQPQHF.

The DNA of the CDR3 is TGTGCCAGCAGCGAGAGCAATCAGCCCCAGCATTTT. The encoded protein is CASSESNQPQHF. The chain uses TRBV27 and TRBJ1-5, with D uncertain. V was cut by 6 bases and J by 1 base, with 4 bases left in between. Germline CDR1 is MNHEY and CDR2 is SMNVEV (reference sequence). The CDR3 spans 12 residues.

This clone occurred a few times. V gene TRBV7-9 combines with J gene TRBJ1-6; tentatively, D is TRBD1 (5 bases). CDR3 size: 16 residues. The germline V gene has CDR1 SEHNR and CDR2 FQNEAQ (reference sequence). Trimming removed 5 bases from V and 0 bases from J, with 11 bases in between. CDR3 in DNA: TGTGCCAGCAGCCCCCGACAGCCCTCCTATAATTCACCCCTCCACTTT. Translated: CASSPRQPSYNSPLHF.

The chain carries TRBV5-6 and TRBJ2-1; TRBD2 aligns across 10 bases. CDR1 is SGHDT and CDR2 is YYEEEE in the germline V gene. The junction had 2 bases not matched to a gene; V was cut back by 4 bases and J by 4 bases. The CDR3 runs to 14 residues. CDR3 sequence: CASSLAGEYNEQFF. The CDR3, as DNA: TGTGCCAGCAGCCTAGCGGGAGAATACAATGAGCAGTTCTTC.

The V and J genes are TRBV4-3 and TRBJ2-3; weak D call: TRBD1 (6 bases). Trimming shortened V by 1 base and J by 5 bases, and 13 bases separated the two germline ends. Germline V gene data show CDR1 as LGHNA and CDR2 as YSLEER. The CDR3 length is 15 residues. CDR3 protein: CASSQAQGQVDTQYF. The CDR3 nucleotides read TGCGCCAGCAGCCAAGCTCAGGGGCAGGTAGATACGCAGTATTTT.

There are a few counts of this clone. The same CDR3 can be traced to other DNA sequences in this sample. The chain is built from TRBV6-1 and TRBJ2-7; 11 positions agree with TRBD2. J gave up 2 bases and V 0 bases, and 0 bases lay outside the gene matches. This CDR3 comprises 15 residues. Germline CDR1 reads MNHNS; CDR2 reads SASEGT. The CDR3 DNA reads TGTGCCAGCAGTGAAGCTAGCGGGGGGGCCTACGAGCAGTACTTC. This encodes CASSEASGGAYEQYF.

This clone came up a few times. The chain couples TRBV13 to TRBJ2-3; possible D gene TRBD1, 6 bases. The germline V and J ends were trimmed by 1 base and 0 bases, with 8 bases remaining between them. The CDR3 totals 15 residues. The germline CDR1 and CDR2 sequences are PRHDT and FYEKMQ (reference sequence). CDR3 protein: CASSLEGGSTDTQYF. CDR3 coding DNA: TGTGCCAGCAGCTTAGAAGGGGGAAGCACAGATACGCAGTATTTT.

This chain links TRBV7-2 with TRBJ2-1; D may be TRBD2 (6 bases). V gave up 4 bases and J gave up 3 bases, with 10 bases separating them. Per germline, CDR1 SGHTA and CDR2 FQGNSA. The CDR3 has 14 amino acids. This CDR3 is CASSYPGLYNEQFF. The CDR3 DNA sequence: TGTGCCAGCAGCTACCCGGGACTCTACAATGAGCAGTTCTTC.

On this clone: A read error may produce the germline difference seen at one junction end. The chain links TRBV7-6 to TRBJ2-1; 9 nucleotides line up with TRBD2. The CDR3 is 14 amino acids. The V gene's germline CDR1 is SGHVS and CDR2 FNYEAQ. CDR3 nucleotides: TGTGCCGGCAGCATTAGCGGGGGCTACAATGAGCAGTTCTTC. It encodes CAGSISGGYNEQFF.

The rearrangement joins TRBV25-1 to TRBJ2-1; 12 bases fit TRBD2. Germline CDR1 MGHDK, CDR2 SYGVNS. This CDR3 is built from 16 residues. V shed 6 bases, J shed 4 bases, and the junction held 7 bases outside the gene matches. CDR3 residues: CASSKTSGGGYNEQFF. CDR3 DNA sequence: TGTGCCAGCAGCAAGACTAGCGGGGGAGGTTACAATGAGCAGTTCTTC. Full variable domain (missing parts from reference TRBV25-1 and TRBJ2-1): EADIYQTPRYLVIGTGKKITLECSQTMGHDKMYWYQQDPGMELHLIHYSYGVNSTEKGDLSSESTVSRIRTEHFPLTLESARPSHTSQYLCASSKTSGGGYNEQFFGPGTRLTVL.

The chain recombines TRBV19 with TRBJ1-4; a weak D match, TRBD1 (6 bases). V lost 7 bases and J lost 0, with 15 bases in between. The CDR3 is 16 residues long. In germline, CDR1 is LNHDA, CDR2 SQIVND (reference sequence). CDR3 nucleotide sequence: TGTGCCAGTATAAGGTCGTGGACAGCAACTAATGAAAAACTGTTTTTT. Translated, it gives CASIRSWTATNEKLFF.

The genes are TRBV29-1 and TRBJ1-2; weak D call: TRBD1 (5 bases). Trimming took 6 bases from V and 4 from J, leaving 9 bases between them. The CDR3 spans 11 residues. Per germline, CDR1 SQVTM and CDR2 ANQGSEA. DNA of the CDR3: TGCAGCGTCAGGGTTGGCTATGGCTACACCTTC. Its protein product is CSVRVGYGYTF.

The chain recombines TRBV5-1 with TRBJ1-2; tentatively, D is TRBD1 (6 bases). V was shortened by 0 bases and J by 0 bases, with 6 bases between the two germline ends. The germline V gene has CDR1 SGHRS and CDR2 YFSETQ. The CDR3 is 14 amino acids. CDR3 protein: CASSLGDTNYGYTF. The CDR3 coding sequence is TGCGCCAGCAGCTTGGGGGACACTAACTATGGCTACACCTTC.

The chain joins TRBV7-2 to TRBJ1-1; D ambiguous. V was cut by 5 bases and J by 1 base, with 14 bases left in between. This CDR3 comprises 15 residues. Germline V gene lookup returns CDR1 SGHTA and CDR2 FQGNSA. The CDR3 DNA reads TGTGCCAGCAGCCCCTCGGAGAGGCCGAACACTGAAGCTTTCTTT. Translated, it gives CASSPSERPNTEAFF.

This clone was detected a few times. J is TRBJ2-3 and V is TRBV7-6; D is uncertain. The germline V and J ends were trimmed by 5 bases and 6 bases, with 9 bases remaining between them. The CDR3 loop spans 12 amino acids. Germline lookup yields CDR1 SGHVS and CDR2 FNYEAQ. Here the CDR3 reads CASSRVSDTQYF. DNA for the CDR3: TGTGCCAGCAGCCGCGTTTCGGATACGCAGTATTTT.

This clone was counted only a few times. The rearrangement links TRBV5-6 to TRBJ2-7; D is possibly TRBD1 (5 bases). Per the germline V gene, CDR1 is SGHDT and CDR2 is YYEEEE. Trimming shortened V by 0 bases and J by 3 bases, and 7 bases separated the two germline ends. The CDR3 is 13 residues long. CDR3 sequence (DNA): TGTGCCAGCAGCTTGGGACAGAGCTACGAGCAGTACTTC. Translation: CASSLGQSYEQYF.

V and J are TRBV5-6 and TRBJ2-1, with 8 bases identical to TRBD2. Germline values: CDR1 SGHDT, CDR2 YYEEEE. V lost 5 bases, J lost 7 bases, and 11 bases stayed unmatched. This CDR3 spans 15 amino acids. The DNA for the CDR3 is TGTGCCAGCAGACGTCTTGCCGGGGGGGTGAATGAGCAGTTCTTC. Its translation is CASRRLAGGVNEQFF.

The J gene is TRBJ2-7, the V gene TRBV30, with 13 positions matching TRBD2. Germline values: CDR1 GTSNPN, CDR2 SVGIG (reference sequence). CDR3 length: 17 amino acids. V dropped 4 bases and J dropped 5; count of bases not matched to a gene: 14. In nucleotides, the CDR3 is TGTGCCTGGACCCTCAGGACGACTAGCGGGGGGAGTAACGAGCAGTACTTC. Amino acid sequence: CAWTLRTTSGGSNEQYF.

The gene calls are TRBV6-6 and TRBJ1-5; D gene unclear. Germline CDR1 MNHNY, CDR2 SVGAGI (reference sequence). V dropped 2 bases and J dropped 2 bases, with 7 bases sitting between them. The CDR3 has 14 residues. The CDR3 nucleotides are TGTGCCAGCAGTTACAACGGGGGCAATCAGCCCCAGCATTTT. Encoded protein: CASSYNGGNQPQHF.

This clone was found a few times. J is TRBJ2-5 and V is TRBV6-5, with D tentatively TRBD2 (6 bases). The CDR3 length is 13 residues. Germline-derived CDR1 and CDR2 are MNHEY and SVGAGI. The ends were cut back, 5 bases at V and 5 bases at J, with 12 bases in the middle. The CDR3 nucleotides are TGTGCCAGCAGTGGCTGGAGGGACGAGACCCAGTACTTC. Amino acids: CASSGWRDETQYF.

The CDR3 DNA is TGTGCCAGTAACGCCAGGTTGCGGACTAGCGGGGACACAGATACGCAGTATTTT. Protein sequence: CASNARLRTSGDTDTQYF. The chain joins TRBV19 to TRBJ2-3, with TRBD2 identical over 12 bases. Germline CDR1 LNHDA, CDR2 SQIVND (reference sequence). This CDR3 contains 18 residues. With 7 bases clipped from V and 2 bases from J, the junction kept 13 bases outside the gene matches.

This clone has just a few counts. Since a much larger clone is just one base distant, this may be a read error. The chain combines TRBV27 with TRBJ1-1; D possibly corresponds to TRBD1 (5 bases). This CDR3 has 14 residues. CDR1 MNHEY and CDR2 SMNVEV come from the germline V gene (reference sequence). DNA for the CDR3: TGTGCCAGCAGTACACAGGTTGTGAACACTGGAGCTTTCTTT. It encodes CASSTQVVNTGAFF.

The V and J genes are TRBV7-9 and TRBJ1-1; D is unclear. Germline-derived CDR1 and CDR2 are SEHNR and FQNEAQ (reference sequence). This CDR3 contains 19 residues. The ends were cut back, 1 base at V and 6 bases at J, with 27 bases in the middle. The chain's CDR3 is CASSLVAGGGALIPPEAFF. The CDR3 nucleotides are TGTGCCAGCAGCTTAGTAGCGGGAGGAGGTGCCCTTATACCCCCTGAAGCTTTCTTT. Full variable domain (outside the CDR3, taken from reference TRBV7-9 and TRBJ1-1): DTGVSQNPRHKITKRGQNVTFRCDPISEHNRLYWYRQTLGQGPEFLTYFQNEAQLEKSRLLSDRFSAERPKGSFSTLEIQRTEQGDSAMYLCASSLVAGGGALIPPEAFFGQGTRLTVV.

This clone was seen a handful of times. The genes are TRBV29-1 and TRBJ1-1, with a weak D call TRBD1 (5 bases). V lost 4 bases and J lost 5, with 11 bases in between. This CDR3 comprises 12 residues. Per the germline V gene, CDR1 is SQVTM and CDR2 is ANQGSEA. CDR3 amino acids: CSVAGTTTEAFF. The CDR3 DNA sequence: TGCAGCGTTGCAGGGACTACGACTGAAGCTTTCTTT.

The gene calls are TRBV6-4 and TRBJ2-3, with D maybe TRBD2 (5 bases). Trimming removed 2 bases at V and 2 bases at J, with 11 bases between. Germline V gene data show CDR1 as MRHNA and CDR2 as SNTAGT. This CDR3 region has 15 residues. CDR3 bases: TGTGCCAGCAGTGACGGGCTAGCAGACACAGATACGCAGTATTTT. The encoded protein is CASSDGLADTDTQYF.

The CDR3 nucleotides are TGTGCCAGCAGGGGACAGGGCGGGCCCCAGCATTTT. Translated, it gives CASRGQGGPQHF. This chain uses TRBV6-1 with TRBJ1-5; 9 bases map to TRBD1. Germline values: CDR1 MNHNS, CDR2 SASEGT. Trimming at V came to 6 bases and at J to 9 bases, leaving 3 bases not matched to a gene. The CDR3 has 12 residues.